The 9 T cell receptor beta chains below were found in one sample sequenced in a study of cytomegalovirus exposure and HLA in healthy donors. The study ran its PCR with 60 Vbeta and 13 Jbeta primers. The method was immunoSEQ multiplex PCR; TCRdb's version includes in-frame clones alone and lacks a portion of them. There are about 150,000 clones in the sample; 60% to 70% occur only once, and approximately 6.5% lies in the top ten. Sequencing was carried out using PBMCs. The source of these receptors is a woman aged 55-70 years in good health and CMV-seropositive.

This chain connects TRBV28 to TRBJ2-7, with 8 bases aligning to TRBD2. The CDR3 covers 13 residues. V dropped 6 bases and J dropped 5; count of bases not matched to a gene: 6. CDR1 and CDR2 (germline): MDHEN, SYDVKM. CDR3 DNA sequence: TGTGCCAGCAGACCGGGACTAGTCCACGAGCAGTACTTC. It codes for CASRPGLVHEQYF.

The CDR3 is CASSLAPTQFYGYTF. CDR3 nucleotide sequence: TGTGCCAGCAGCTTAGCCCCGACTCAGTTCTATGGCTACACCTTC. The V and J genes are TRBV7-2 and TRBJ1-2; unclear D gene. The CDR3 has 15 residues. Trimming pared 0 bases from V and 4 bases from J, leaving 12 bases between. Looked up from germline, CDR1 is SGHTA and CDR2 is FQGNSA.

The V gene is TRBV2, the J gene TRBJ2-1; 15 positions agree with TRBD2. Looked up from germline, CDR1 is SNHLY and CDR2 is FYNNEI. V shed 5 bases and J 3 bases; nucleotides not matched to a gene: 5. CDR3 size: 17 residues. CDR3 loop: CASSSGLAGGGYNEQFF. The CDR3 DNA sequence: TGTGCCAGCAGTTCGGGACTAGCGGGAGGAGGCTACAATGAGCAGTTCTTC. The full variable domain, rest sourced from reference TRBV2 and TRBJ2-1, is EPEVTQTPSHQVTQMGQEVILRCVPISNHLYFYWYRQILGQKVEFLVSFYNNEISEKSEIFDDQFSVERPDGSNFTLKIRSTKLEDSAMYFCASSSGLAGGGYNEQFFGPGTRLTVL.

This clone has just a few counts. The V gene is TRBV9, the J gene TRBJ2-6, with 7 bases matching TRBD1. With 5 bases clipped from V and 4 bases from J, the junction kept 18 bases outside the gene matches. Germline CDR1 and CDR2: SGDLS and YYNGEE. The CDR3 has 19 amino acids. The CDR3 sequence is CASSPFGDSLLEGANVLTF. CDR3 bases: TGTGCCAGCAGTCCTTTTGGGGACAGTCTCTTAGAGGGGGCCAACGTCCTGACTTTC.

The rearrangement joins TRBV18 to TRBJ1-3; D ambiguous. Trimming took 2 bases from V and 0 from J, leaving 8 bases between them. CDR3 length equals 15 residues. Germline assignment: CDR1 KGHSH and CDR2 LQKENI. In DNA, the CDR3 is TGTGCCAGCTCACCATGGGCCTACTCTGGAAACACCATATATTTT. This sequence encodes CASSPWAYSGNTIYF.

DNA of the CDR3: TGCGCCAGCAGCCAAGAGGGGGGTAGCGGGAGGGTTGGGCAGTTCTTC. This sequence encodes CASSQEGGSGRVGQFF. The chain links TRBV4-1 to TRBJ2-1, with 11 bases aligning to TRBD2. Germline V gene sequence: CDR1 MGHRA, CDR2 YSYEKL. This CDR3 is 16 amino acids long. V lost 0 bases to trimming and J lost 12 bases; unmatched junction nucleotides: 10.

The chain uses TRBV7-2 and TRBJ2-7; tentative D call: TRBD2 (5 bases). V was clipped by 3 bases and J by 1 base, with 13 bases between them. Germline V gene data show CDR1 as SGHTA and CDR2 as FQGNSA. The CDR3 extends over 15 amino acids. The CDR3 is CASSFGPPGSYEQYF. CDR3 nucleotide sequence: TGTGCCAGCAGCTTTGGCCCCCCGGGGTCCTACGAGCAGTACTTC.

The chain uses TRBV27 and TRBJ2-1; weak D call: TRBD2 (6 bases). Germline CDR1 reads MNHEY; CDR2 reads SMNVEV (reference sequence). The V and J ends lost 0 bases and 7 bases respectively, with 10 bases between them. This CDR3 region has 14 residues. For the CDR3, the DNA is TGTGCCAGCAGTTTATCCCTGACTAGAAATGAGCAGTTCTTC. It yields the protein CASSLSLTRNEQFF.

This clone came up a few times. V is TRBV18 and J is TRBJ2-7; D is perhaps TRBD2 (6 bases). Germline values: CDR1 KGHSH, CDR2 LQKENI. This CDR3 is built from 14 residues. V lost 8 bases and J 6 bases, leaving 20 bases between the germline ends. The CDR3 loop reads CASAQTHGGAEQYF. The CDR3 region has the DNA TGTGCCAGCGCCCAGACTCACGGGGGAGCCGAGCAGTACTTC.